The T cell receptor (beta chain) under discussion was sequenced for a study of CD8 T cells in Susac syndrome. Overall study context: Active disease was present in roughly six of the sequenced Susac syndrome patients, whereas roughly 8 of them were in remission.

Regarding the study as a whole: Repertoires of Susac syndrome CD4+ T cells lacked clonal expansion.

Definite or probable Susac syndrome was diagnosed using recently defined diagnostic criteria. Trimming cost V 0 bases and J 5 bases; bases outside gene matches: 3. CDR3 length equals 14 residues. Germline V gene lookup returns CDR1 SGHNT and CDR2 YYREEE (reference sequence). This clonotype was found a few times. Antigen unknown. Random hexamers served to reverse transcribe about 0.5 to 1 ug RNA. MiXCR, applied by TCRdb to the immunoSEQ multiplex PCR reads, yields one record per CDR3 protein. The data contain roughly 190,000 distinct CDR3 sequences, 90% to 97% of them singletons. The chain employs TRBV5-4 and TRBJ2-5; 8 positions match TRBD2. The source is a human donor with Susac syndrome. The specimen was CD4+ T cells from PBMCs. In DNA form, the CDR3 reads TGTGCCAGCAGCTTGGTCGGCGGGGGGGAGACCCAGTACTTC. Translated, it gives CASSLVGGGETQYF.